The TCR beta chain under discussion was sequenced for a study of OX40 agonist ivuxolimab in advanced cancers. About the investigation overall: Ivuxolimab was a fully human IgG2 agonistic monoclonal antibody targeting the costimulatory receptor OX40 (CD134). Intravenous ivuxolimab was administered to patients every 2 weeks at six dose levels: 0.01, 0.1, 0.3, 1.5, 3 and 10 mg/kg. Among the roughly 54 dose-escalation patients, about 20 had hepatocellular carcinoma, 15 or so melanoma, 9 renal cell carcinoma and 9 head and neck cancer. In the dose-escalation cohort, 75% to 85% of patients were male, and the mean age was 60 years with a range of roughly 20 to 85. Prior anti-PD-1, anti-PD-L1 or anti-CTLA-4 therapy was permitted, and 30% to 45% of dose-escalation patients had received checkpoint inhibitors. Three dose-escalation patients achieved partial responses, one with hepatocellular carcinoma and two with cutaneous melanoma. Peripheral TCRbeta sequencing aimed to test whether ivuxolimab altered TCR sequence diversity and caused clonal T-cell expansion. The paper reports the monotherapy dose-escalation portion (N of about 51 patients) of the phase I ivuxolimab trial.

Genomic DNA was extracted from sorted cells for sequencing of the TCRbeta CDR3 region. The immunoSEQ Assay was used to sequence the TCRbeta CDR3 regions. TCRdb obtained this table from immuneACCESS and retained in-frame rearrangements with V and J assigned. These tables miss some clones; where compared with another copy, unresolved V genes account for less than half of the shortfall, and the remainder is unexplained. This sample lists tens of thousands of clones; around nine tenths were detected once. The ten largest clonotypes hold 0.25% to 0.35% of the sample. Comment on this clone: Its antigen remains unidentified. No base qualities exist here, and no much larger clone lies one base off it.

Relative to germline, V is missing 4 bases and J is missing 4 bases, with 5 bases of the junction outside any gene match. The CDR3 spans 15 residues, from the cysteine through the phenylalanine. Only the CDR3 DNA is retained, 45 bases long and in frame from the first base. The germline V gene encodes CDR1 SGDLS and CDR2 YYNGEE. Study-level results and caveats: Clonal expansion of both CD4+ and CD8+ blood T cells was observed from baseline to week 6 at doses 0.1 to 3.0 mg/kg. Partial responders in the 0.1-3.0 mg/kg groups had among the lowest normalized peripheral clonal expansion, especially among CD8+ T cells. Low levels of normalized T-cell clonal expansion were also shown by some nonresponding patients. Which antigens the clonally expanded peripheral T cells were specific for was not determined. After ivuxolimab, more expanded clones were found on average in CD8+ T cells than in CD4+ T cells.

Patients with autoimmune disease history or receiving systemic immunosuppression were excluded from the trial. In every dose cohort, peripheral blood was drawn for TCR sequencing at baseline, cycle 4 day 1, and cycle 7 day 1. Samples were obtained from an open-label, multicenter, first-in-human phase I dose-escalation trial of ivuxolimab. Adults with locally advanced or metastatic head and neck squamous cell, hepatocellular, melanoma or renal cell carcinoma were enrolled in the trial. Before TCR sequencing, CD4+ T cells and CD8+ T cells from peripheral blood were sorted into separate populations. The origin of this receptor is an adult with an advanced solid tumor such as melanoma, head and neck, liver or kidney cancer. The input for sequencing was CD4+ or CD8+ T cells sorted from blood, taken in a trial of the OX40 agonist ivuxolimab. This chain is built from TRBV9 and TRBJ2-2, with 9 bases in between that match TRBD1. This receptor has the CDR3 CASSPDRGGTGELFF. The bases read TGTGCCAGCAGCCCCGACAGGGGGGGCACCGGGGAGCTGTTTTTT.